Below, one T cell receptor (beta chain) is given with its context. No antigen is known for it. This table comes from immunoSEQ multiplex PCR, and its TCRdb copy is limited to in-frame clones, with some not included. In the table there are some 83,000 clones, roughly 84% of which are singletons. This sample is part of a study of OX40 agonist ivuxolimab in advanced cancers. Turning to the study itself: Patients were infused with ivuxolimab every 2 weeks at 0.01 to 10 mg/kg. Study results and caveats: Nonresponders, in some cases, also had low normalized T-cell clonal expansion.

V lost 3 bases to trimming and J lost 3 bases, with 13 bases between them. Germline V lookup: CDR1 SGHDT, CDR2 YYEEEE. This CDR3 is 15 amino acids long. The chain combines TRBV5-6 with TRBJ1-3, with TRBD1 as a possible D gene (5 bases). Material: CD4+ or CD8+ T cells sorted from blood, obtained in a trial of the OX40 agonist ivuxolimab. This receptor was taken from an adult with an advanced solid tumor such as melanoma, head and neck, liver or kidney cancer. CDR3 sequence (DNA): TGTGCCAGCAGCTCCCGGGACGGACTTGGAAACACCATATATTTT. Residues: CASSSRDGLGNTIYF.